This T cell receptor (beta chain) was sequenced in a study of control samples from healthy donors and cancer patients (dated by TCRdb to the early 2020s). V is pruned by 4 bases and J by 8 bases, leaving 12 bases of the junction without a gene match. The CDR3 contains 16 residues, cysteine and phenylalanine counted. Left in the record is the CDR3 DNA by itself, 48 bases read in frame from the first base. The germline V gene supplies CDR1 MNHEY and CDR2 SVGEGT. This clone was seen a few times. Its antigen is unknown. It has no much larger one-base neighbor in the sample; base qualities were not kept. Library method: the immunoSEQ multiplex PCR assay. The source is immuneACCESS, and TCRdb retained only in-frame sequences with V and J called. Part of the clones is not carried over; for the studies checked, unresolved V genes explain less than half of this, and the remainder is unexplained. This sample has 100,000 to 120,000 clones in its table, and around nine tenths of those were observed once. The ten biggest clones cover around 3.9% of the sample.

Sequenced material: PBMCs. The sequence links TRBV6-2 or TRBV6-3 to TRBJ1-2, and TRBD1 aligns with 11 junction nucleotides. The clonotype comes from an older woman with lung cancer. The sequence in DNA is TGTGCCAGCAGTTCCCTCCCCGGACAGGGGGCGTACGGCTACACCTTC. It specifies CASSSLPGQGAYGYTF.